Sequencing of this TCR beta chain was carried out in a study of shared clonotypes between healthy human individuals. CDR1 and CDR2 (germline): SGDLS, YYNGEE. This CDR3 is built from 15 residues. Trimming removed 0 bases from V and 3 bases from J, with 12 bases in between. Naive-designated CD8 cells lacked CD45RO, were positively enriched for CCR7, and omitted terminally differentiated effector memory CD45RA+ cells. The repertoire was sequenced with immunoSEQ multiplex PCR; TCRdb's copy has only in-frame clones and lacks some. The table records over 2,000,000 clones, roughly 95% of them present only once. Turning to this clone: The target antigen is unknown.

Notes on the study in general: Naive CD4 clonotype sharing across a few donors was about 5%.

This chain joins TRBV9 and TRBJ1-1; D not certain. Sequenced: naive CD8+ T cells from PBMCs. The receptor was isolated from a man aged 18-30 years in good health. Some clones in this sample may be carry-over from other donors' samples. The CDR3 here is CASSVVGVGHTEAFF. In nucleotides, the CDR3 is TGTGCCAGCAGCGTAGTCGGGGTTGGGCACACTGAAGCTTTCTTT.